This T cell receptor beta chain emerged from a study of shared clonotypes between healthy human individuals. Overall study findings and caveats: Sampling included only blood; tissue repertoires likely differ.

Regarding this clone: Its antigen is undetermined.

Donors included only healthy HIV-negative adults lacking recent acute infections or vaccinations. From germline, CDR1 is MNHEY and CDR2 SVGAGI. CDR3 length: 14 amino acids. Deletions cut 6 bases from V and 7 bases from J, with 16 bases between. At the deep level, the assay was run. Researchers divided each subset's genomic DNA evenly across several immunoSEQ plates. Data came from immunoSEQ multiplex PCR; TCRdb stores just in-frame clones and leaves some out. The sample consists of approximately 100,000 clones, over 65% of them appearing once. V usage is TRBV6-5 and J usage is TRBJ1-5, with D possibly matching TRBD1 (5 bases). This receptor was obtained from a woman in her 30s in good health. Sequenced material: memory CD8+ T cells sorted from blood. The subset here: CD45RO+ cells pooled with CCR7-negative TemRA cells. The CDR3 loop reads CASRSMQGGQPQHF. The CDR3 DNA reads as TGTGCCAGCAGGTCGATGCAGGGTGGGCAGCCCCAGCATTTT.